These 10 T cell receptor beta chains originate from one sample sequenced in a study of T-cell memory formation after mild COVID-19. TCRdb passed the 5' RACE reads through MiXCR, listing each CDR3 protein once. The sample lists roughly 310,000 distinct CDR3 sequences, about a sixth occurring once. Sequencing was carried out using PBMCs or a T cell subset sorted from them (not recorded which). These receptors all come from a man aged 18 to 30 who had mild COVID-19 (a few samples of this study predate the infection). Cell type and time point are not known.

This clonotype was observed at least ten times. The gene calls are TRBV6-5 and TRBJ1-4; D remains ambiguous. The germline gives CDR1 MNHEY, CDR2 SVGAGI. This CDR3 is built from 15 residues. V lost 3 bases and J lost 7, with 15 bases in between. This CDR3 reads CASSYGLMGSEKLFF. The CDR3, as DNA: TGTGCCAGCAGTTATGGACTGATGGGGAGTGAAAAACTGTTTTTT.

This clonotype turned up a few times. The V and J genes are TRBV4-1 and TRBJ2-1; 10 bases match TRBD1. Germline assignment: CDR1 MGHRA and CDR2 YSYEKL. The CDR3 runs 17 residues. The junction had 7 bases not matched to a gene; V was cut back by 0 bases and J by 5 bases. The CDR3 spells CASSQDPPGQGNNEQFF. The DNA for the CDR3 is TGCGCCAGCAGCCAAGACCCGCCGGGACAGGGGAACAATGAGCAGTTCTTC.

The chain uses TRBV19 and TRBJ1-1; TRBD1 is a possible D gene (5 bases). The CDR3 is 14 residues long. Germline V gene sequence: CDR1 LNHDA, CDR2 SQIVND (reference sequence). V gave up 4 bases and J gave up 1 base, with 10 bases separating them. CDR3 in DNA: TGTGCCAGTAGTACGGGACCGCCGAACACTGAAGCTTTCTTT. It is translated as CASSTGPPNTEAFF.

In this sample, this clonotype turned up a few times. The chain combines TRBV6-5 with TRBJ1-2, with D hard to call. The CDR3 is 12 residues long. Per germline, CDR1 MNHEY and CDR2 SVGAGI. The V end was cut by 10 bases, the J end by 4 bases, with 13 bases between. CDR3 DNA: TGTGCCACCCAGAATGGCATCTATGGCTACACCTTC. The encoded protein is CATQNGIYGYTF.

This clonotype appeared a few times. This rearrangement joins TRBV6-1 to TRBJ2-2, with 14 bases identical to TRBD2. The CDR3 is made up of 15 amino acids. Germline V gene lookup returns CDR1 MNHNS and CDR2 SASEGT. V dropped 10 bases and J dropped 4; count of bases not matched to a gene: 5. The CDR3 spells CATTSGGVATGELFF. The CDR3 DNA sequence: TGTGCCACGACTAGCGGGGGGGTTGCCACCGGGGAGCTGTTTTTT.

This clonotype was seen many times. The V and J genes are TRBV11-3 and TRBJ2-1, with TRBD1 matching 7 bases. The germline V gene encodes CDR1 SGHNT and CDR2 YENEEA. Trimming at V came to 4 bases and at J to 0 bases, leaving 6 bases not matched to a gene. The length of the CDR3 is 16 residues. The CDR3 DNA reads as TGTGCCAGCAGCTCACGGACAGGAAGCTCCTACAATGAGCAGTTCTTC. It yields the protein CASSSRTGSSYNEQFF.

The chain recombines TRBV7-9 with TRBJ1-1, with D possibly matching TRBD1 (6 bases). The germline CDR1 and CDR2 sequences are SEHNR and FQNEAQ (reference sequence). Trimming removed 3 bases at V and 5 bases at J, with 10 bases between. This CDR3 is built from 13 residues. CDR3 in DNA: TGTGCCAGCAGCTTGGGGGCGGGTACTGAAGCTTTCTTT. Amino acids: CASSLGAGTEAFF. Together with reference TRBV7-9 and TRBJ1-1, the CDR3 gives the full variable domain: DTGVSQNPRHKITKRGQNVTFRCDPISEHNRLYWYRQTLGQGPEFLTYFQNEAQLEKSRLLSDRFSAERPKGSFSTLEIQRTEQGDSAMYLCASSLGAGTEAFFGQGTRLTVV.

This clonotype appeared many times. This chain uses TRBV5-1 with TRBJ2-3; TRBD1 might be the D (6 bases). The germline V and J ends were trimmed by 5 bases and 3 bases, with 16 bases remaining between them. Germline V CDR1 and CDR2: SGHRS, YFSETQ. This CDR3 has 15 amino acids. CDR3 region: CASRIAGDRTDTQYF. CDR3 sequence (DNA): TGCGCCAGCAGGATAGCAGGGGATCGAACAGATACGCAGTATTTT.

This clonotype was found a few times. The chain uses TRBV2 and TRBJ1-5; the D gene is possibly TRBD1 (6 bases). V lost 5 bases to trimming and J lost 0 bases, with 11 bases between them. Germline V gives CDR1 SNHLY, CDR2 FYNNEI. This CDR3 comprises 15 residues. The CDR3 bases are TGTGCCAGCAGTTTACAGGGACCTAGCAATCAGCCCCAGCATTTT. The encoded protein is CASSLQGPSNQPQHF.

This clonotype was observed a few times. This rearrangement joins TRBV27 to TRBJ2-5, with D possibly TRBD2 on 5 matching bases. Between the trimmed V and J ends, which lost 6 bases and 2 bases, there was a span of 10 bases. This CDR3 spans 13 amino acids. CDR1 is MNHEY, CDR2 SMNVEV, per germline (reference sequence). Here the CDR3 DNA reads TGTGCCAGCAGAATGCGGAGGCAAGAGACCCAGTACTTC. This gives the protein CASRMRRQETQYF.